This T cell receptor (beta chain) was sequenced during a study of regulatory T cells in long-lasting Graves disease. The time point here: newly diagnosed GD, antithyroid drugs for less than 3 months. PBMC RNA was the source of the TCR library. This clonotype showed up many times. Its antigen is unknown. HTBI primers from iRepertoire and Arm-PCR of CDR3 regions yielded the TCR beta libraries. TCRdb re-analysed the multiplex PCR reads in MiXCR, keeping a single row per CDR3 protein. The data contain roughly 500,000 distinct CDR3 sequences, about 13% of them seen just once; the ten biggest clones take up 8% to 10%. Points from the study as a whole: Because few samples were included, accuracy may have been lower.

Germline V gene sequence: CDR1 SGHAT, CDR2 FQNNGV. Trimming at V came to 0 bases and at J to 5 bases, leaving 8 bases not matched to a gene. This CDR3 has 16 residues. These same data were also listed under a study on T cells in Graves' hyperthyroidism and ophthalmopathy. From that study: Graves' hyperthyroidism was deemed stable given no ophthalmopathy progression within 18 months. The HTBI primer set drove a first-round RT-PCR of the TCR CDR3.

The V call is TRBV11-2, the J call TRBJ2-3, with TRBD1 matching over 7 bases. This sample comprised peripheral blood mononuclear cells (PBMCs), obtained at new diagnosis, from a patient treated with antithyroid drugs. The clonotype originates from a man aged 25-45 years with Graves disease. The CDR3 region is CASSLDRSGGIDTQYF. The CDR3 DNA sequence: TGTGCCAGCAGCTTAGATCGGTCAGGGGGAATAGATACGCAGTATTTT.